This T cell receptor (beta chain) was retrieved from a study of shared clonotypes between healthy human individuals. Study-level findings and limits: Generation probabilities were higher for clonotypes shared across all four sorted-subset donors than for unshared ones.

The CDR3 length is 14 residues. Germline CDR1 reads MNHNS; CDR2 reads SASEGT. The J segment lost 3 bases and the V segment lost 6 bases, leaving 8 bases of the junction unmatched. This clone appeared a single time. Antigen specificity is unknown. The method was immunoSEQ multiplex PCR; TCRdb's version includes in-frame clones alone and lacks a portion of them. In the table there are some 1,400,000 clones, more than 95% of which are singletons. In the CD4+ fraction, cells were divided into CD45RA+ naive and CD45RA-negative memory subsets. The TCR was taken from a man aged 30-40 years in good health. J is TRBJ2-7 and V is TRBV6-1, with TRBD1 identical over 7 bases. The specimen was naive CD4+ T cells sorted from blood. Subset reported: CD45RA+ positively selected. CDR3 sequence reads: CASRSTGTSYEQYF. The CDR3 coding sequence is TGTGCCAGCAGGTCGACAGGGACGAGCTACGAGCAGTACTTC.